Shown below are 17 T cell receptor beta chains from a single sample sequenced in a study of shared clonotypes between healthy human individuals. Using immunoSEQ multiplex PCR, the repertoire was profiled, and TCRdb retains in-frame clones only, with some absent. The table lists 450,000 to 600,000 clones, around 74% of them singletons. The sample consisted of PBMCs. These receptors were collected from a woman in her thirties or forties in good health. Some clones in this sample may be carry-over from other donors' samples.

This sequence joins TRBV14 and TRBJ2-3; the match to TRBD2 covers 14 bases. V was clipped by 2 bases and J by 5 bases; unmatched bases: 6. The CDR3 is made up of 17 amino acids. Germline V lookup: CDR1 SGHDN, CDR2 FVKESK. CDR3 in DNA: TGTGCCAGCAGCCAAACCGGTGGGACTAGCGGGAGAGATACGCAGTATTTT. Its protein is CASSQTGGTSGRDTQYF.

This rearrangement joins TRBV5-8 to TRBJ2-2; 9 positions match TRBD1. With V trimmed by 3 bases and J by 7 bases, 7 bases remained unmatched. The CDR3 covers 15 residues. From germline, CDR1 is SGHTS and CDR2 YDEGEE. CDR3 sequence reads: CASSSDRGRYGELFF. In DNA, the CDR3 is TGTGCCAGCAGCTCCGACAGGGGGAGGTACGGGGAGCTGTTTTTT.

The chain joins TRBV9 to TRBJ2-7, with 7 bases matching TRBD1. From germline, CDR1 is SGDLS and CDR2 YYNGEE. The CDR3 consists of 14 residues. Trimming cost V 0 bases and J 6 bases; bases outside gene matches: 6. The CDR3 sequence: CASSVGQGVREQYF. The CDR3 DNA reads TGTGCCAGCAGCGTAGGTCAGGGGGTTCGCGAGCAGTACTTC.

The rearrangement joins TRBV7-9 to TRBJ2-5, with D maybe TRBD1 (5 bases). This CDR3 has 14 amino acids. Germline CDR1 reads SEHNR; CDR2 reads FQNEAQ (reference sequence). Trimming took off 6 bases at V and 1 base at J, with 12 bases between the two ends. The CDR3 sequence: CASSGDSLQETQYF. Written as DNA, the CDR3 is TGTGCCAGCAGTGGAGACAGCCTCCAAGAGACCCAGTACTTC. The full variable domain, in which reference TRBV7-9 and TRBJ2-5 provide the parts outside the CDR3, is DTGVSQNPRHKITKRGQNVTFRCDPISEHNRLYWYRQTLGQGPEFLTYFQNEAQLEKSRLLSDRFSAERPKGSFSTLEIQRTEQGDSAMYLCASSGDSLQETQYFGPGTRLLVL.

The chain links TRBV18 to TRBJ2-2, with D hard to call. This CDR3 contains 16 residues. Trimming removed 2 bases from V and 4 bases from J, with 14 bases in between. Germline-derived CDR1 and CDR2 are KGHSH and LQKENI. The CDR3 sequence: CASSPRVNLGTGELFF. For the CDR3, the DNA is TGTGCCAGCTCACCAAGGGTCAACCTGGGCACCGGGGAGCTGTTTTTT.

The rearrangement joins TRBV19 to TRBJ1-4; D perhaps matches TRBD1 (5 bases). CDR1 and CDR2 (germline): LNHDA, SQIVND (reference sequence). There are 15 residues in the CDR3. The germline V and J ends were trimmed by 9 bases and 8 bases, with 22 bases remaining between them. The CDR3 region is CASHEGTPEGEKLFF. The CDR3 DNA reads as TGTGCCAGCCATGAAGGGACTCCCGAAGGGGAAAAACTGTTTTTT.

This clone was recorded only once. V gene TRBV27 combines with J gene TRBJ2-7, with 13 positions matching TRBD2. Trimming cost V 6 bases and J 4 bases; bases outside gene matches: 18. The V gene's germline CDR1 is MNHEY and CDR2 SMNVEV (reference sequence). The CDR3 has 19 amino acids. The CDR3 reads CASRKGRVTSGRDPYEQYF. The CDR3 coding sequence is TGTGCCAGCAGGAAGGGTAGGGTTACTAGCGGGAGGGACCCATACGAGCAGTACTTC.

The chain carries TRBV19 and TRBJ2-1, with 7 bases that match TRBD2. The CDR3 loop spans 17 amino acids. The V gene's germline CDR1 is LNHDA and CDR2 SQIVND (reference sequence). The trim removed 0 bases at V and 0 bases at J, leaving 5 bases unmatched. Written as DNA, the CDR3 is TGTGCCAGTAGTATAGATTGGGGGGGGAGCTCCTACAATGAGCAGTTCTTC. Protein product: CASSIDWGGSSYNEQFF.

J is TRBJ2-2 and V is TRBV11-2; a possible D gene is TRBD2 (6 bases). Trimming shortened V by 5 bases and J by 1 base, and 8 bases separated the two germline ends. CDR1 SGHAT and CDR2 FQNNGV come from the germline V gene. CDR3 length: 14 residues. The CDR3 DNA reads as TGTGCCAGCAGCCGGGGGTTGAACACCGGGGAGCTGTTTTTT. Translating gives CASSRGLNTGELFF.

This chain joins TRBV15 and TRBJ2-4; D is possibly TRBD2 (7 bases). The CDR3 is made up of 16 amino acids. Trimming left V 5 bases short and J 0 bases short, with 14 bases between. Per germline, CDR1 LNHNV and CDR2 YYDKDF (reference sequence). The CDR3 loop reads CATSFGGGVAKNIQYF. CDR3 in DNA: TGTGCCACCAGCTTCGGAGGGGGGGTAGCCAAAAACATTCAGTACTTC.

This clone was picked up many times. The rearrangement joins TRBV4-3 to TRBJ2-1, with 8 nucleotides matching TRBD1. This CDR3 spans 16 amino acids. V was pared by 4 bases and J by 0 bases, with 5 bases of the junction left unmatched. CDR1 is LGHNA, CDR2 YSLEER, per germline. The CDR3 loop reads CASSPHTGGSYNEQFF. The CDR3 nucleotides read TGCGCCAGCAGCCCCCACACAGGGGGCTCCTACAATGAGCAGTTCTTC.

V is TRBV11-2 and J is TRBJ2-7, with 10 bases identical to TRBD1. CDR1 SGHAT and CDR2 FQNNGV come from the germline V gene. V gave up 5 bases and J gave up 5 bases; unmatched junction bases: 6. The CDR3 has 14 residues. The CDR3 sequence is CASSVDRGRDEQYF. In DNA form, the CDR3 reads TGTGCCAGCAGCGTTGACAGGGGGCGAGACGAGCAGTACTTC. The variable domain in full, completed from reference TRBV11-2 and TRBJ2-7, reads EAGVAQSPRYKIIEKRQSVAFWCNPISGHATLYWYQQILGQGPKLLIQFQNNGVVDDSQLPKDRFSAERLKGVDSTLKIQPAKLEDSAVYLCASSVDRGRDEQYFGPGTRLTVT.

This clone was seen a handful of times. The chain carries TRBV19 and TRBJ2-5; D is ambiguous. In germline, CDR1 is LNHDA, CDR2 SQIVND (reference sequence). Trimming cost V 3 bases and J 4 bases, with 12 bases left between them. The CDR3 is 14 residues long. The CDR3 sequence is CASSMGIWAETQYF. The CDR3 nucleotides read TGTGCCAGTAGTATGGGGATATGGGCAGAGACCCAGTACTTC.

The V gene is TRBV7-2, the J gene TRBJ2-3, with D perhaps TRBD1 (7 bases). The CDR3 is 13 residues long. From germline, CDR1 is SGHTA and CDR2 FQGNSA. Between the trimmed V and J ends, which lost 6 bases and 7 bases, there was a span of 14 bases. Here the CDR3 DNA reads TGTGCCAGCAGAAAGGGGGCGGGAAATACGCAGTATTTT. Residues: CASRKGAGNTQYF.

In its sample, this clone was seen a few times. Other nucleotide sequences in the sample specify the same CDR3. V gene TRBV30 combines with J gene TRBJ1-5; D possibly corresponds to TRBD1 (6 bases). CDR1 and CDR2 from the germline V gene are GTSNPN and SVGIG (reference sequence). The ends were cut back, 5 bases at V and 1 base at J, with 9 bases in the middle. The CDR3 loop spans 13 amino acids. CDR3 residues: CAWGDRSNQPQHF. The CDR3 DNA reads TGTGCCTGGGGTGACAGGAGCAATCAGCCCCAGCATTTT.

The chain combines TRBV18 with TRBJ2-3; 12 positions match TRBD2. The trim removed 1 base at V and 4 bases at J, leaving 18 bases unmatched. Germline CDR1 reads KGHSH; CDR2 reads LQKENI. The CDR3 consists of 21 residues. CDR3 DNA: TGTGCCAGCTCACCACGACGGGCAGGCCGACTAGCGGGAGAGGATCCAGATACGCAGTATTTT. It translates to CASSPRRAGRLAGEDPDTQYF.

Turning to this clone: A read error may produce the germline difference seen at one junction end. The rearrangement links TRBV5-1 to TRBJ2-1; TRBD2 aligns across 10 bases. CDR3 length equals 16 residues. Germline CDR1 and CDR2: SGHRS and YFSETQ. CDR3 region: CASSLGPSGSSNEQFF. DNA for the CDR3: TGCGCCAGCAGTTTGGGCCCTAGCGGGAGCTCCAATGAGCAGTTCTTC.